This is a list of T cell receptor beta chains from one sample in a study of blood T cell repertoires in COVID-19. Generated by immunoSEQ multiplex PCR, the TCRdb table keeps only in-frame clones and is missing some. This sample has roughly 250,000 clones, with 75% to 90% found just once. Sequenced: PBMCs or T cells enriched from blood (not recorded which). These TCRs come from a woman in her thirties or forties who had been exposed to COVID-19. CDR3s include the opening cysteine and the closing phenylalanine or tryptophan. Fields, in order: J gene, clone size, V gene, D gene, CDR3 protein, CDR3 DNA. D genes are given only for firm matches. Size is omitted from some rows. Given values are once, few, many or a class for expanded clones.

TRBJ1-2 | NA | TRBV21-1 | NA | CASSKNAGGQGVRGGYTF | TGTGCCAGCAGCAAAAATGCAGGAGGACAGGGGGTAAGGGGTGGCTACACCTTC
TRBJ1-5 | NA | TRBV18 | NA | CASSPADISNQPQHF | TGTGCCAGCTCACCCGCGGACATAAGCAATCAGCCCCAGCATTTT
TRBJ1-1 | NA | TRBV5-1 | TRBD1 | CASSLTGERNTEAFF | TGTGCCAGCAGCTTAACAGGGGAGAGGAACACTGAAGCTTTCTTT
TRBJ2-7 | NA | TRBV5-8 | TRBD1 | CASSPWDSDYEQYF | TGTGCCAGCAGCCCATGGGACAGCGACTACGAGCAGTACTTC
TRBJ1-1 | NA | TRBV3-1/TRBV3-2 | NA | CASSPAPGWTEAFF | TGTGCCAGCAGCCCCGCCCCGGGGTGGACTGAAGCTTTCTTT
TRBJ2-3 | NA | TRBV5-6 | TRBD1 | CASSFYRDRSTDTQYF | TGTGCCAGCAGCTTCTACCGGGACAGGAGCACAGATACGCAGTATTTT
TRBJ2-6 | once | TRBV2 | NA | CASSDSGSSGANVLTF | TGTGCCAGCAGTGATTCCGGTTCCTCTGGGGCCAACGTCCTGACTTTC
TRBJ1-2 | NA | TRBV10-3 | TRBD1 | CAISEPSGTGRGGYTF | TGTGCCATCAGTGAGCCGTCCGGGACAGGGAGGGGTGGCTACACCTTC
TRBJ2-5 | NA | TRBV3-1/TRBV3-2 | NA | CASSQRSRLFQETQYF | TGTGCCAGCAGCCAACGGTCCAGGCTTTTCCAAGAGACCCAGTACTTC
TRBJ2-1 | NA | TRBV27 | NA | CASSYAPDAEDEQFF | TGTGCCAGCAGTTACGCACCGGACGCGGAGGATGAGCAGTTCTTC
TRBJ2-3 | NA | TRBV4-1 | NA | CASSYRPPAETSTDTQYF | TGCGCCAGCAGCTATCGGCCCCCAGCGGAAACTAGCACAGATACGCAGTATTTT
TRBJ1-1 | NA | TRBV7-6 | NA | CASSFSQGRNTEAFF | TGTGCCAGCAGCTTTTCCCAGGGAAGGAACACTGAAGCTTTCTTT
TRBJ2-2 | NA | TRBV9 | NA | CASSVDAGYTRELFF | TGTGCCAGCAGCGTAGATGCGGGATACACCAGGGAGCTGTTTTTT